Listed below are T cell receptor beta chains from one sample, sequenced in a study of OX40 agonist ivuxolimab in advanced cancers. The data were produced by immunoSEQ multiplex PCR, yet TCRdb's version contains in-frame clones alone and is incomplete. There are about 61,000 clones in the sample; approximately 77% occur only once, and around 0.52% lies in the top ten. This material consisted of CD4+ or CD8+ T cells sorted from blood, taken in a trial of the OX40 agonist ivuxolimab. These receptors were taken from an adult with an advanced solid tumor such as melanoma, head and neck, liver or kidney cancer. The CDR3 runs from the conserved cysteine through the conserved F or W. The D gene is left open where the match is weak. Clone size is given for some rows only: seen once, a few or many times, or a class if the clone is expanded.

>TRBJ1-3|-|TRBV7-6|-
CASSRSRGGTGNTIYF
TGTGCCAGCAGCCGTTCCCGGGGGGGGACCGGAAACACCATATATTTT
>TRBJ2-2|-|TRBV10-3|-
CAIKTGPETGELFF
TGTGCCATCAAAACGGGCCCGGAGACCGGGGAGCTGTTTTTT
>TRBJ1-2|-|TRBV29-1|-
CSAGGGGGRGYTF
TGCAGCGCCGGAGGAGGGGGAGGGCGAGGCTACACCTTC
>TRBJ2-2|TRBD2|TRBV7-2|once
CASSLTTSGATGELFF
TGTGCCAGCAGTTTAACGACTAGCGGGGCCACCGGGGAGCTGTTTTTT
>TRBJ2-1|TRBD2|TRBV19|-
CASSIDPGGWGYNEQFF
TGTGCCAGTAGTATAGATCCGGGAGGGTGGGGTTACAATGAGCAGTTCTTC
>TRBJ1-4|TRBD1|TRBV4-3|-
CASSLGTGEGEKLFF
TGCGCCAGCAGCCTCGGGACAGGGGAGGGGGAAAAACTGTTTTTT
>TRBJ2-5|-|TRBV19|-
CASSIGPRTGTQYF
TGTGCCAGTAGTATAGGTCCTCGGACGGGGACCCAGTACTTC
>TRBJ2-1|-|TRBV7-2|-
CASSSALLRAHNEQFF
TGTGCCAGCAGCTCAGCGCTACTTCGGGCCCACAATGAGCAGTTCTTC
>TRBJ2-5|TRBD1|TRBV5-1|-
CASSPGQGQETQYF
TGCGCCAGCAGCCCGGGACAGGGGCAAGAGACCCAGTACTTC
>TRBJ2-2|-|TRBV7-2|once
CASSLGPEEGRSGELFF
TGTGCCAGCAGCTTAGGACCGGAGGAGGGGAGATCCGGGGAGCTGTTTTTT
>TRBJ1-5|-|TRBV4-1|-
CASSQEGREHQPQHF
TGCGCCAGCAGCCAAGAGGGCAGGGAGCATCAGCCCCAGCATTTT
>TRBJ2-3|TRBD2|TRBV30|-
CACEPGTSGSNTDTQYF
TGTGCCTGTGAACCCGGGACTAGCGGTTCAAACACAGATACGCAGTATTTT
>TRBJ2-5|TRBD2|TRBV5-5|-
CATRMTSVQETQYF
TGTGCCACCCGGATGACTAGCGTCCAAGAGACCCAGTACTTC
>TRBJ1-1|-|TRBV7-2|once
CASSSNRLEAFF
TGTGCCAGCAGCTCAAACAGACTTGAAGCTTTCTTT
>TRBJ2-7|TRBD2|TRBV5-6|-
CASSRGVYEQYF
TGTGCCAGCAGCCGGGGGGTCTACGAGCAGTACTTC
>TRBJ2-7|TRBD2|TRBV7-2|-
CASSPPAGGPVEQYF
TGTGCCAGCAGCCCTCCGGCGGGAGGGCCGGTCGAGCAGTACTTC
>TRBJ2-7|-|TRBV4-2|few
CASSPVRDPYEQYF
TGTGCCAGCAGCCCGGTGAGAGATCCCTACGAGCAGTACTTC
>TRBJ2-3|-|TRBV25-1|-
CASSDPGSTDTQYF
TGTGCCAGCAGTGACCCGGGTAGCACAGATACGCAGTATTTT
>TRBJ1-2|TRBD1|TRBV5-1|-
CASSLVTSPQGDNYGYTF
TGCGCCAGCAGCTTGGTGACCTCCCCTCAGGGGGATAACTATGGCTACACCTTC
>TRBJ2-1|-|TRBV5-4|-
CASSFEAGSSYNEQFF
TGTGCCAGCAGTTTTGAGGCGGGGAGCTCCTACAATGAGCAGTTCTTC
>TRBJ1-4|-|TRBV10-3|-
CAISERQGNQRGEKLFF
TGTGCCATCAGTGAACGGCAAGGAAACCAACGGGGGGAAAAACTGTTTTTT
>TRBJ1-1|-|TRBV10-3|-
CAISESASYTEAFF
TGTGCCATCAGTGAGTCAGCCAGCTACACTGAAGCTTTCTTT
>TRBJ2-7|TRBD2|TRBV5-1|-
CASSLAGLAGEYEQYF
TGCGCCAGCAGCTTGGCGGGACTAGCGGGAGAATACGAGCAGTACTTC
>TRBJ1-1|-|TRBV28|-
CASSLFSPGMNTEAFF
TGTGCCAGCAGTTTATTCAGCCCCGGCATGAACACTGAAGCTTTCTTT
>TRBJ2-7|-|TRBV5-1|few
CASSLTTGSYEQYF
TGCGCCAGCAGCCTGACGACTGGATCGTACGAGCAGTACTTC
>TRBJ1-2|TRBD1|TRBV11-2|-
CASSPSGGWMGGYTF
TGTGCCAGCAGCCCATCAGGGGGATGGATGGGTGGCTACACCTTC
>TRBJ1-2|TRBD1|TRBV4-3|-
CASSSDRGIGDGYTF
TGCGCCAGCAGCTCGGACAGGGGGATCGGGGATGGCTACACCTTC
>TRBJ1-2|-|TRBV5-5|-
CASSLVRSALNSYGYTF
TGTGCCAGCAGCTTGGTTCGGTCGGCTCTCAACTCCTATGGCTACACCTTC
>TRBJ2-7|TRBD1|TRBV19|-
CASSTRTGAYEQYF
TGTGCCAGTAGTACCAGGACAGGGGCCTACGAGCAGTACTTC
>TRBJ2-3|TRBD2|TRBV5-1|-
CASGELAGVKDTQYF
TGCGCCAGCGGAGAACTAGCGGGAGTTAAAGATACGCAGTATTTT
>TRBJ2-1|-|TRBV28|-
CASSLFGQLGDSAYNEQFF
TGTGCCAGCAGTTTATTCGGACAGCTGGGGGATTCGGCCTACAATGAGCAGTTCTTC
>TRBJ1-2|-|TRBV29-1|-
CSAHRGFGYGYTF
TGCAGCGCCCACAGAGGCTTCGGCTATGGCTACACCTTC
>TRBJ2-2|TRBD1|TRBV27|-
CASSRQGFTGELFF
TGTGCCAGCAGTAGACAGGGGTTCACCGGGGAGCTGTTTTTT
>TRBJ1-2|-|TRBV6-5|once
CASSPPRVDGYTF
TGTGCCAGCAGTCCTCCCAGGGTTGACGGCTACACCTTC
>TRBJ2-5|-|TRBV7-2|-
CASSPRTALETQYF
TGTGCCAGCAGCCCCAGGACAGCCCTAGAGACCCAGTACTTC
>TRBJ2-7|-|TRBV7-9|-
CASSSTTIYEQYF
TGTGCCAGCAGCTCGACGACTATTTACGAGCAGTACTTC
>TRBJ2-3|TRBD2|TRBV18|-
CASSTAGASGTDTQYF
TGTGCCAGCTCAACAGCGGGGGCTAGCGGGACAGATACGCAGTATTTT
>TRBJ1-2|TRBD1|TRBV5-4|-
CASSLNRGPGGYTF
TGTGCCAGCAGCTTGAACAGGGGGCCTGGTGGCTACACCTTC
>TRBJ2-3|-|TRBV28|-
CASSFSRVARKDTQYF
TGTGCCAGCAGTTTCTCCCGGGTAGCCCGCAAGGATACGCAGTATTTT